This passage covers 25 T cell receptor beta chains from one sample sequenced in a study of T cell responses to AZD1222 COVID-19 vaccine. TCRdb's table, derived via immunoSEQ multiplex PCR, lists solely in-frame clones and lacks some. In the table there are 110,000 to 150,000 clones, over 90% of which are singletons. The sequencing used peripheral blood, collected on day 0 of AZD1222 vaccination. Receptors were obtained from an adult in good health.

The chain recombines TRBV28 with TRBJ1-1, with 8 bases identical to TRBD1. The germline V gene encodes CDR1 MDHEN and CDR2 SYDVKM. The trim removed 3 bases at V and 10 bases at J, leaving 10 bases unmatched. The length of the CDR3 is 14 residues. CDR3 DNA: TGTGCCAGCAGTTTTGGACAGGGAAAAGTCGGAGCTTTCTTT. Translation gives CASSFGQGKVGAFF.

The CDR3 spells CASSQRGEERNNEQFF. For the CDR3, the DNA is TGTGCCAGCAGCCAAAGGGGAGAGGAGCGAAACAATGAGCAGTTCTTC. This chain connects TRBV3-1 (or the pseudogene TRBV3-2) to TRBJ2-1; D is possibly TRBD1 or TRBD2 (5 bases each). This CDR3 is built from 16 residues. Germline CDR1 and CDR2: LGHDT and YNNKEL (reference sequence). The V and J ends lost 2 bases and 5 bases respectively, with 16 bases between them.

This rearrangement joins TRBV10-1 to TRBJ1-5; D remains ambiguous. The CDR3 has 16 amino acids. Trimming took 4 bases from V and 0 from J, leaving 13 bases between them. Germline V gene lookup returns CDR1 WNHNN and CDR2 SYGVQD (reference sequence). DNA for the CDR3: TGCGCCAGCAGTGGGATGGCAGACGGTAGCAATCAGCCCCAGCATTTT. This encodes CASSGMADGSNQPQHF.

The CDR3 is CASSELGGREKLFF. The CDR3 region has the DNA TGTGCCAGCAGTGAATTGGGTGGCCGCGAAAAACTGTTTTTT. The genes are TRBV25-1 and TRBJ1-4, with D uncertain. CDR3 length: 14 amino acids. Deletions cut 1 base from V and 8 bases from J, with 11 bases between. Looked up from germline, CDR1 is MGHDK and CDR2 is SYGVNS.

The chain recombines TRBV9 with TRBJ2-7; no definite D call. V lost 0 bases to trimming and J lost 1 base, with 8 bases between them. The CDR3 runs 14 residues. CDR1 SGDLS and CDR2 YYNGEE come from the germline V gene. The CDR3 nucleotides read TGTGCCAGCAGCGTAGATACTCATTCCTACGAGCAGTACTTC. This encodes CASSVDTHSYEQYF.

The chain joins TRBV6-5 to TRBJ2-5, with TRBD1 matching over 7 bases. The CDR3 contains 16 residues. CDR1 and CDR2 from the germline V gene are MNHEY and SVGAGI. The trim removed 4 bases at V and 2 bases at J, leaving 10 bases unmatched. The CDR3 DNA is TGTGCCAGCAGTTTCTCCCGGGACAGAGTTCAAGAGACCCAGTACTTC. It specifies CASSFSRDRVQETQYF.

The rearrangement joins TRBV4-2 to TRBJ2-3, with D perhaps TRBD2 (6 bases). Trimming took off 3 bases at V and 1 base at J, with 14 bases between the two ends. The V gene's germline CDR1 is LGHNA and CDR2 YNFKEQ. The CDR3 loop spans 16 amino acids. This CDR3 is CASSQARGGRTDTQYF. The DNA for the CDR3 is TGTGCCAGCAGCCAGGCGCGGGGCGGGCGCACAGATACGCAGTATTTT.

For the CDR3, the DNA is TGCAGTGCTAGTATAGTGACCTCTTACAATGAGCAGTTCTTC. This translates into CSASIVTSYNEQFF. V gene TRBV20-1 combines with J gene TRBJ2-1, with D uncertain. The germline V gene has CDR1 DFQATT and CDR2 SNEGSKA (reference sequence). The germline V and J ends were trimmed by 3 bases and 4 bases, with 13 bases remaining between them. CDR3 length: 14 amino acids.

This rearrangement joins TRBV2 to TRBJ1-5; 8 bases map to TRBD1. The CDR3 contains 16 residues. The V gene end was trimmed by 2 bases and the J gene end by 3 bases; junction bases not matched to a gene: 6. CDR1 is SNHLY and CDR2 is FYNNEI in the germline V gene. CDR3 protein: CASSEKSGGYNQPQHF. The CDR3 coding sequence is TGTGCCAGCAGTGAAAAGTCAGGGGGCTACAATCAGCCCCAGCATTTT.

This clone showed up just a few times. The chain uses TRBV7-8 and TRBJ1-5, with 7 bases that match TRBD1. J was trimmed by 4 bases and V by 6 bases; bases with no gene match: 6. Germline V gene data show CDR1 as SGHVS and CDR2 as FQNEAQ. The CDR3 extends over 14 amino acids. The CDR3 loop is CASSRDSRNQPQHF. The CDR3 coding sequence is TGTGCCAGCAGTCGGGACAGTAGGAATCAGCCCCAGCATTTT. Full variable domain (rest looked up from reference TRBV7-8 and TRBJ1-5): GAGVSQSPRYKVAKRGQDVALRCDPISGHVSLFWYQQALGQGPEFLTYFQNEAQLDKSGLPSDRFFAERPEGSVSTLKIQRTQQEDSAVYLCASSRDSRNQPQHFGDGTRLSIL.

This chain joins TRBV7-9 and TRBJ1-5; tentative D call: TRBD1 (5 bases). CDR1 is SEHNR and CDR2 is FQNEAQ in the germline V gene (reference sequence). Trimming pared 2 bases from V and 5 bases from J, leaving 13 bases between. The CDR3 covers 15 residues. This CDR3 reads CASSLQGEGDQPQHF. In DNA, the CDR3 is TGTGCCAGCAGCTTACAGGGAGAAGGGGATCAGCCCCAGCATTTT.

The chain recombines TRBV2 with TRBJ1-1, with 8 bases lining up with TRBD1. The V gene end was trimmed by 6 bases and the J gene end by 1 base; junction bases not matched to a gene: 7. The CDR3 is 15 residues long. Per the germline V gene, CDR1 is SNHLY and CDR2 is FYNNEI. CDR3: CASRRGTGANTEAFF. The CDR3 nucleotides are TGTGCCAGCAGGAGGGGGACAGGCGCGAACACTGAAGCTTTCTTT.

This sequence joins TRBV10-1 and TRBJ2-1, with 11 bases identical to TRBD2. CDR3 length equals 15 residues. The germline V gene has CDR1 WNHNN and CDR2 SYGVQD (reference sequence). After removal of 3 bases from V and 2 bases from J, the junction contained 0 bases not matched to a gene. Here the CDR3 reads CASSELAGAYNEQFF. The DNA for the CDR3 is TGCGCCAGCAGTGAACTAGCGGGAGCCTACAATGAGCAGTTCTTC.

The CDR3 DNA reads TGCGCCAGCAGCTTGGGCGGGAATCCGGAGACCCAGTACTTC. Its protein product is CASSLGGNPETQYF. V and J are TRBV5-1 and TRBJ2-5; the D gene is possibly TRBD2 (6 bases). The CDR3 runs to 14 residues. Germline loops: CDR1 SGHRS, CDR2 YFSETQ. V was pared by 0 bases and J by 5 bases, with 11 bases between.

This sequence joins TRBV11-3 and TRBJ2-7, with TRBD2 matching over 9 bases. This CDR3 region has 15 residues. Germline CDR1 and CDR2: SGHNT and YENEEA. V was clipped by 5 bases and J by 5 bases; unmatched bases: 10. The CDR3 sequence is CASSPGGSGRDEQYF. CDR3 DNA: TGTGCCAGCAGCCCCGGTGGTAGCGGGAGAGACGAGCAGTACTTC.

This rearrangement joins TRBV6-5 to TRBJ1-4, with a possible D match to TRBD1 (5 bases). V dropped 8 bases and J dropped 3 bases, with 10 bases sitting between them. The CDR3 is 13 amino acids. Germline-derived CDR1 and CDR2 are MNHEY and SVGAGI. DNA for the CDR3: TGTGCCAGCGGAGGGGAGCCTAATGAAAAACTGTTTTTT. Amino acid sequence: CASGGEPNEKLFF.

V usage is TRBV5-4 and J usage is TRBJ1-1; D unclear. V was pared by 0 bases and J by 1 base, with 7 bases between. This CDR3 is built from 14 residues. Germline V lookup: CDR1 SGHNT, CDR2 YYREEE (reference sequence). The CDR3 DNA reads TGTGCCAGCAGCTTGGTGGCAGGGAACACTGAAGCTTTCTTT. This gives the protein CASSLVAGNTEAFF.

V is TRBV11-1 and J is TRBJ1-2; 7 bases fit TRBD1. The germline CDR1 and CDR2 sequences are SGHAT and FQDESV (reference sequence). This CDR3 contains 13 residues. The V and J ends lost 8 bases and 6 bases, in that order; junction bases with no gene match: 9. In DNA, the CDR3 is TGTGCCAGCTCCGACGAGGGGGCGGATGGCTACACCTTC. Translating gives CASSDEGADGYTF.

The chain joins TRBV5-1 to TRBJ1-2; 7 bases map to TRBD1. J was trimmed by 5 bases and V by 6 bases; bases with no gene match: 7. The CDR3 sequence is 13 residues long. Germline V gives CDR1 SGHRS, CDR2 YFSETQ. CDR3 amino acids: CASKGTAGYGYTF. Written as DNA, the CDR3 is TGCGCCAGCAAAGGGACAGCAGGATATGGCTACACCTTC.

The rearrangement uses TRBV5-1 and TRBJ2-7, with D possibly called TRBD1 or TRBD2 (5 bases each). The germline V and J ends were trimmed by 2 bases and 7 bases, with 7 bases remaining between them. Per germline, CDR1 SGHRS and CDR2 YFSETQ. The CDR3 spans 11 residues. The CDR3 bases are TGCGCCAGCAGCTTCAGGGAGGAGCAGTACTTC. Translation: CASSFREEQYF.

CDR3 sequence reads: CASSLGLAGANEQFF. In DNA, the CDR3 is TGCGCCAGCAGCTTGGGACTAGCGGGAGCCAATGAGCAGTTCTTC. The rearrangement uses TRBV5-1 and TRBJ2-1, with 12 positions matching TRBD2. The germline CDR1 and CDR2 sequences are SGHRS and YFSETQ. The CDR3 is 15 residues long. V shed 0 bases, J shed 6 bases, and the junction held 1 base outside the gene matches.

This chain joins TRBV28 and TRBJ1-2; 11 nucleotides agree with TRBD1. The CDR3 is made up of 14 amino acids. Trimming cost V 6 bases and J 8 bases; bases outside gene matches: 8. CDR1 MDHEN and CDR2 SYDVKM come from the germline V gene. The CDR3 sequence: CASSTGTGGPGYTF. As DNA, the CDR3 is TGTGCCAGCAGCACCGGGACAGGGGGACCGGGCTACACCTTC.

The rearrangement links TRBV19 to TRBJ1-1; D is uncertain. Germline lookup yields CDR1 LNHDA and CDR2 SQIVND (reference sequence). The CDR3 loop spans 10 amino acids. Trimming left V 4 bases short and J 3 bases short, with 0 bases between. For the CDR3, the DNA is TGTGCCAGTAGTAACACTGAAGCTTTCTTT. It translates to CASSNTEAFF.

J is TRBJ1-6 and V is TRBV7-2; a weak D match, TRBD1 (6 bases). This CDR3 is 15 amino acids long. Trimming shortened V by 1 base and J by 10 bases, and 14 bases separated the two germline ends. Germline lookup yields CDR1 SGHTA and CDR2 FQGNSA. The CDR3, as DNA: TGTGCCAGCAGCTTAGACGGGGGGCTAAACTCACCCCTCCACTTT. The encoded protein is CASSLDGGLNSPLHF.

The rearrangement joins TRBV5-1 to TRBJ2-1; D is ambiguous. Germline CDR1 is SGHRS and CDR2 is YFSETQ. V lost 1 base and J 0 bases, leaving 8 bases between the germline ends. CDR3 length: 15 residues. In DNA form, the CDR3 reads TGCGCCAGCAGCTTGAACACGCCCTCCTACAATGAGCAGTTCTTC. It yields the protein CASSLNTPSYNEQFF.